This entry features one T cell receptor beta chain sequence. The data belong to a study of siplizumab effects on memory and regulatory T cells. Sequenced by immunoSEQ multiplex PCR; TCRdb stores in-frame clones only, minus some. Of roughly 80,000 clones listed, around 90% are singletons. Sequencing was carried out using Tregs sorted from blood. This TCR was sampled from a human donor in good health.

The CDR3 reads CAISGRDTRGYGYTF. The CDR3 bases are TGTGCCATCAGTGGCCGGGACACCCGGGGCTATGGCTACACCTTC. The chain uses TRBV10-3 and TRBJ1-2, with D perhaps TRBD1 (6 bases). Trimming removed 4 bases from V and 4 bases from J, with 16 bases in between. The CDR3 spans 15 residues. CDR1 ENHRY and CDR2 SYGVKD come from the germline V gene.